Below, one T cell receptor (beta chain) is given with its context. Template: tumor biopsy or peripheral blood genomic DNA, 616-6,004 ng per sample. This entry is derived from a study of T cells in tumors after PD-1 blockade. The wider study: Each patient got pembrolizumab 200 mg every 3 weeks or cemiplimab 350 mg every 2 weeks. Some patients also took daily vismodegib 150 mg during anti-PD-1 treatment.

The CDR3 consists of 13 residues. Trimming pared 0 bases from V and 3 bases from J, leaving 5 bases between. Germline CDR1 reads GTSNPN; CDR2 reads SVGIG (reference sequence). The repertoire was sequenced with immunoSEQ multiplex PCR; TCRdb's copy has only in-frame clones and lacks some. The sample has approximately 46,000 clones; approximately 75% are singletons. The sequence was obtained from a human donor with basal cell carcinoma. The V and J genes are TRBV30 and TRBJ2-2, with D uncertain. The input for sequencing was PBMCs, taken before anti-PD-1 treatment. The CDR3 coding sequence is TGTGCCTGGAGTGTTAGTCACACCGGGGAGCTGTTTTTT. Translated: CAWSVSHTGELFF. Complete variable domain (other parts from reference TRBV30 and TRBJ2-2): SQTIHQWPATLVQPVGSPLSLECTVEGTSNPNLYWYRQAAGRGLQLLFYSVGIGQISSEVPQNLSASRPQDRQFILSSKKLLLSDSGFYLCAWSVSHTGELFFGEGSRLTVL.